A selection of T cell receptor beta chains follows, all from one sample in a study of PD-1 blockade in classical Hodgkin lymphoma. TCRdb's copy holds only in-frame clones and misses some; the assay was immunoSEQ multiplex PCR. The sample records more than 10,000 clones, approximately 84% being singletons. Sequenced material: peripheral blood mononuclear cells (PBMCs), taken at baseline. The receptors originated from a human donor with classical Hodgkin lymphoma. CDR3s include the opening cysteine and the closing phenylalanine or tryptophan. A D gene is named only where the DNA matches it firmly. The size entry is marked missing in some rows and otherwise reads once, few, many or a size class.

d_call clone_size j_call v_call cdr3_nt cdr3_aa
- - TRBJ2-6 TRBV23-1 TGCGCCAGCAGTTCCATCCGTACGCAACAAAGTCGGGCCAACGTCCTGACTTTC CASSSIRTQQSRANVLTF
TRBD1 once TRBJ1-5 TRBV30 TGTGCCTGGAAGTCGGGACCTAGCGCAGGGGGGAAAAGCAATCAGCCCCAGCATTTT CAWKSGPSAGGKSNQPQHF
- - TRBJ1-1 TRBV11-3 TGTGCCAGCAGCTTACGCAGCCTGAACACTGAAGCTTTCTTT CASSLRSLNTEAFF
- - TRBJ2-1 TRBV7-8 TGTGCCAGCAGCTTAGAAAGGACTGGCAATGAGCAGTTCTTC CASSLERTGNEQFF
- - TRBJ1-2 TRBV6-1 TGTGCCTTGTCATGGCTGGACTATGGCTACACCTTC CALSWLDYGYTF
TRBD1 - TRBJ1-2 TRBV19 TGTGCCAGTGGGGACGGGTCTACCGGGACAGGGGTAAATGGCTACACCTTC CASGDGSTGTGVNGYTF
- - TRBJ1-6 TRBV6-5 TGTGCCAGCAGTTACGTGAATTCACCCCTCCACTTT CASSYVNSPLHF
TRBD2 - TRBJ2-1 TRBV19 TGTGCCAGTAGTTCTAGCGGGGGGGCCTACAATGAGCAGTTCTTC CASSSSGGAYNEQFF
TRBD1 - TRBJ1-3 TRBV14 TGTGCCAGCAGCCAAGGCCCGGGACAGAGCTCTGGAAACACCATATATTTT CASSQGPGQSSGNTIYF
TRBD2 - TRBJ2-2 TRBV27 TGTGCCAGCAGTTGCCGGGGGCTAGCGGGAGATGAGACCGGGGAGCTGTTTTTT CASSCRGLAGDETGELFF
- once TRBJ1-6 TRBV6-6 TGTGCCAGTTTGGACAGCTATAATTCACCCCTCCACTTT CASLDSYNSPLHF
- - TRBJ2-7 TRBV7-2 TGTGCCAGCAGCTATGACGAGGAGGGAGGCTCCTACGAGCAGTACTTC CASSYDEEGGSYEQYF
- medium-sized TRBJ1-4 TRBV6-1 TGTGCCAGCAGTGGGACACTGGATGAAAAACTGTTTTTT CASSGTLDEKLFF
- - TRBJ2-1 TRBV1 TGCACCAGCAGCCAAGATCTCCAAGCGGGAGGTAGGTCTTTTGCGCCCTACAATGAGCAGTTCTTC CTSSQDLQAGGRSFAPYNEQFF
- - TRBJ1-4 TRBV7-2 TGTGCCAGCAGCTTAGGGGGGTTTAGAGAAAAACTGTTTTTT CASSLGGFREKLFF
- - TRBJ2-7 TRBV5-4 TGTGCCAGCAGCTTGCGGCACCGAGGGGGTTACGAGCAGTACTTC CASSLRHRGGYEQYF
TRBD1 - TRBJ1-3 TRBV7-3 TGTGCCAGCAGCCCAAAGGGCGACAGGGGAGACACCATATATTTT CASSPKGDRGDTIYF
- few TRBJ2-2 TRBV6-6 TGTGCCAGCACCTTAGGGGGGTCGAACACCGGGGAGCTGTTTTTT CASTLGGSNTGELFF
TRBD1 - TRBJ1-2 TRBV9 TGTGCCAGCAGCGTAGGCCTGACAGGGAATGCTGAGCTGGGGGGCTACACCTTC CASSVGLTGNAELGGYTF
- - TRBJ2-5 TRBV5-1 TGCGCCAGCAACGAGAGGGCCAGCCTCCAAGAGACCCAGTACTTC CASNERASLQETQYF
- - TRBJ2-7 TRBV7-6 TGTGCCAGCAGCTTTTTTAGGGGGGAGCAGTACTTC CASSFFRGEQYF
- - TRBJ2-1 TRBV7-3 TGTGCCAGCAGCTTAAGCGGCGGGATGATTAATTCCTACAATGAGCAGTTCTTC CASSLSGGMINSYNEQFF
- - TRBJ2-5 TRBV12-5 TGTGCTAGTGGTTTGTCAGTGGGTGGCTTCCAAGAGACCCAGTACTTC CASGLSVGGFQETQYF
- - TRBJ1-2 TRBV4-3 TGCGCCAGCAGCCAAGCGTTGCACAGGGTTAAGGGCTATGGCTACACCTTC CASSQALHRVKGYGYTF
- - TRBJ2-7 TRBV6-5 TGTGCCAGCAGTTACAAGGGGTCCATCTACGAGCAGTACTTC CASSYKGSIYEQYF
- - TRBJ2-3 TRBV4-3 TGCGCCAGCAGCCAAGAATCCGACTACACAGATACGCAGTATTTT CASSQESDYTDTQYF
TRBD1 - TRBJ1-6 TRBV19 TGTGCCAGTAGTATGGAGACAGGGGATTCACCCCTCCACTTT CASSMETGDSPLHF
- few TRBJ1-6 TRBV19 TGTGCCAGTAGTATTGGGAACTCACCCCTCCACTTT CASSIGNSPLHF
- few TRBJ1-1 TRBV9 TGTGCCAGCAGCGTAGCGGGGGCGGTGACTGAAGCTTTCTTT CASSVAGAVTEAFF
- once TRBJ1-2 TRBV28 TGTGCCAGCAGTTCCGGGAGGGGCTACACCTTC CASSSGRGYTF
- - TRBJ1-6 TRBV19 TGTGCCAGTGCTCCGGGACAAGGGTATTCACCCCTCCACTTT CASAPGQGYSPLHF
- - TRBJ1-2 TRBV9 TGTGCCAGCAGATCACTGGGGGGGAATGTGGCTAACTATGGCTACACCTTC CASRSLGGNVANYGYTF
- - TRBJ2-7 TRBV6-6 TGTGCCAGCAGTTACTCGACAGGCGAGCAGTACTTC CASSYSTGEQYF
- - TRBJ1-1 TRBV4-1 TGCGCCAGCAGCCAAGGAAGGACTTACACTGAAGCTTTCTTT CASSQGRTYTEAFF
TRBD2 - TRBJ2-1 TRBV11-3 TGTGCCAGCAGCTTATTAGGTCCGGGACTAGCGGGAGAGGATGAGCAGTTCTTC CASSLLGPGLAGEDEQFF
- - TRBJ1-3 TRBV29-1 TGCAGCGTGCAACAGGGTTCTGGAAACACCATATATTTT CSVQQGSGNTIYF
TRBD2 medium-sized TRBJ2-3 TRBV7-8 TGTGCCAGCAGCTTAGCGTTGGGGACTAGAGGAACAGATACGCAGTATTTT CASSLALGTRGTDTQYF
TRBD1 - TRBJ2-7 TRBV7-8 TGTGCCAGCAGCGCCTGGGCTCAGGGGGTTTGGAACGAGCAGTACTTC CASSAWAQGVWNEQYF
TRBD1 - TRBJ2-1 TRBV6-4 TGTGCCAGCAGTGAAGGACAGGCAAACAATGAGCAGTTCTTC CASSEGQANNEQFF
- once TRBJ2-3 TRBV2 TGTGCCAGCAGTGAAGGGCGGGGCACAGATACGCAGTATTTT CASSEGRGTDTQYF
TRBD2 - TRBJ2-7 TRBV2 TGTGCCAGCATGGAACTAGCGGGAGACGAGCAGTACTTC CASMELAGDEQYF
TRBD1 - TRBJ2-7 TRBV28 TGTGCCAGCAGGGGGACAGGGCCCAACCACGAGCAGTACTTC CASRGTGPNHEQYF
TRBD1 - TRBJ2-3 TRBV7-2 TGTGCCAGCAGCTTAGTCGGGACAGGCTCGATCACAGATACGCAGTATTTT CASSLVGTGSITDTQYF
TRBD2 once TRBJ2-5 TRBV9 TGTGCCAGCAGCGTAGCTACAGGACTAGCGGATGAAGAGACCCAGTACTTC CASSVATGLADEETQYF
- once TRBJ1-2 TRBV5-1 TGCGCCAGCAGCTTGGCGGCTAACTATGGCTACACCTTC CASSLAANYGYTF